These 24 T cell receptor beta chains share one sample of origin, sequenced in a study of T cell responses to AZD1222 COVID-19 vaccine. The method was immunoSEQ multiplex PCR; TCRdb's version includes in-frame clones alone and lacks a portion of them. This sample has about 130,000 clones, with 70% to 90% found just once. The source was peripheral blood, collected 28 days after the second AZD1222 dose. The receptors were sampled from an adult who received the AZD1222 COVID-19 vaccine.

The chain recombines TRBV18 with TRBJ1-2; unclear D gene. The ends were cut back, 5 bases at V and 10 bases at J, with 11 bases in the middle. The CDR3 is 11 residues long. Germline CDR1 KGHSH, CDR2 LQKENI. The CDR3 DNA follows: TGTGCCAGCTCAGAGGGAGAGGACTACACCTTC. The encoded protein is CASSEGEDYTF.

The V call is TRBV6-1, the J call TRBJ1-1; no clear D. The V end was cut by 2 bases, the J end by 4 bases, with 5 bases between. This CDR3 is 12 amino acids long. Germline CDR1 MNHNS, CDR2 SASEGT. The CDR3 reads CASSEMGTEAFF. In DNA, the CDR3 is TGTGCCAGCAGTGAAATGGGCACTGAAGCTTTCTTT.

This clone is a singleton in its sample. The V and J genes are TRBV25-1 and TRBJ1-4; 7 bases align to TRBD1. From germline, CDR1 is MGHDK and CDR2 SYGVNS. There are 15 residues in the CDR3. The V gene end was trimmed by 0 bases and the J gene end by 11 bases; junction bases not matched to a gene: 9. CDR3 DNA: TGTGCCAGCAGTGAATACAGGGCAGGGGGGGAGAAACTGTTTTTT. Its translation: CASSEYRAGGEKLFF.

The chain combines TRBV20-1 with TRBJ2-3, with TRBD2 matching over 12 bases. Germline CDR1 reads DFQATT; CDR2 reads SNEGSKA (reference sequence). V lost 3 bases and J lost 0; bases outside the gene matches: 7. The CDR3 extends over 17 amino acids. CDR3 sequence: CSASGEGTSGSTDTQYF. The CDR3 nucleotides are TGCAGTGCTAGTGGGGAGGGGACTAGCGGGAGCACAGATACGCAGTATTTT.

The J gene is TRBJ1-1, the V gene TRBV2, with D possibly matching TRBD1 (6 bases). The CDR3 extends over 14 amino acids. Per the germline V gene, CDR1 is SNHLY and CDR2 is FYNNEI. The V and J ends lost 6 bases and 1 base respectively, with 12 bases between them. Here the CDR3 DNA reads TGTGCCAGCAGACTAGGACAGTCGAACACTGAAGCTTTCTTT. Its protein is CASRLGQSNTEAFF.

This clone is a singleton in its sample. The chain joins TRBV6-5 to TRBJ2-7; TRBD1 might be the D (5 bases). Trimming took off 6 bases at V and 2 bases at J, with 11 bases between the two ends. CDR1 is MNHEY, CDR2 SVGAGI, per germline. CDR3 size: 13 residues. The DNA for the CDR3 is TGTGCCAGCAGCCCGACAGTTACCTACGAGCAGTACTTC. Amino acid sequence: CASSPTVTYEQYF.

A few counts support this clone. This chain links TRBV7-9 with TRBJ2-7; the match to TRBD2 covers 11 bases. Germline V gene sequence: CDR1 SEHNR, CDR2 FQNEAQ (reference sequence). After removal of 4 bases from V and 3 bases from J, the junction contained 2 bases not matched to a gene. The length of the CDR3 is 14 residues. CDR3 bases: TGTGCCAGCAGCTCTAGCGGGAGGAGCTACGAGCAGTACTTC. It encodes CASSSSGRSYEQYF.

The chain is built from TRBV7-8 and TRBJ2-2; D is possibly TRBD2 (5 bases). CDR3 length: 15 residues. Germline V lookup: CDR1 SGHVS, CDR2 FQNEAQ. Trimming left V 5 bases short and J 4 bases short, with 14 bases between. The CDR3 DNA reads as TGTGCCAGCAGCGCCGTACTGACTACCACCGGGGAGCTGTTTTTT. It is translated as CASSAVLTTTGELFF.

The chain is built from TRBV18 and TRBJ2-7, with 9 bases fitting TRBD1. The V and J ends lost 3 bases and 6 bases, in that order; junction bases with no gene match: 9. This CDR3 spans 15 amino acids. Per the germline V gene, CDR1 is KGHSH and CDR2 is LQKENI. The CDR3 nucleotides are TGTGCCAGCTCACCGCAACCGGGACAGGGCGCCGAGCAGTACTTC. Protein product: CASSPQPGQGAEQYF.

The gene calls are TRBV12-5 and TRBJ2-1, with TRBD2 identical over 8 bases. CDR1 is LGHNT and CDR2 is FRNRAP in the germline V gene. This CDR3 region has 18 residues. V shed 2 bases and J 0 bases; nucleotides not matched to a gene: 9. The CDR3 DNA follows: TGTGCTAGTGGTTTGATGCGGGAGGCCATTAGCTCCTACAATGAGCAGTTCTTC. Translating it yields CASGLMREAISSYNEQFF.

This clone has just one count. V gene TRBV12-3 or TRBV12-4 combines with J gene TRBJ1-2; maybe TRBD1 (5 bases). The CDR3 runs 13 residues. The V end was cut by 1 base, the J end by 8 bases, with 11 bases between. CDR3 coding DNA: TGTGCCAGCAGTTTAGGGGGGTTGCAGGGCTACACCTTC. Its protein is CASSLGGLQGYTF.

This chain connects TRBV7-9 to TRBJ1-6; TRBD1 might be the D (6 bases). Germline assignment: CDR1 SEHNR and CDR2 FQNEAQ (reference sequence). Trimming removed 4 bases from V and 6 bases from J, with 16 bases in between. The CDR3 is 16 amino acids. The CDR3 protein is CASSYSRGDINSPLHF. CDR3 DNA sequence: TGTGCCAGCAGCTACTCGAGGGGGGACATTAATTCACCCCTCCACTTT.

This chain links TRBV5-1 with TRBJ2-5; D gene unclear. Trimming pared 1 base from V and 7 bases from J, leaving 14 bases between. Germline lookup yields CDR1 SGHRS and CDR2 YFSETQ. CDR3 length: 14 residues. CDR3 nucleotide sequence: TGCGCCAGCAGCTTGAGGCACCCCTTGGGGACCCAGTACTTC. Residues: CASSLRHPLGTQYF.

The CDR3 is CASSYSDPRGELFF. CDR3 nucleotides: TGTGCCAGCAGTTACTCGGACCCCCGCGGGGAGCTGTTTTTT. The chain combines TRBV6-6 with TRBJ2-2; no firm D call. Looked up from germline, CDR1 is MNHNY and CDR2 is SVGAGI (reference sequence). V was cut by 0 bases and J by 7 bases, with 9 bases left in between. The CDR3 extends over 14 amino acids.

This chain links TRBV5-8 with TRBJ1-1, with D tentatively TRBD1 (6 bases). The V and J ends lost 6 bases and 1 base respectively, with 16 bases between them. This CDR3 region has 15 residues. CDR1 is SGHTS, CDR2 YDEGEE, per germline. In DNA form, the CDR3 reads TGTGCCAGCACCGCGGGGAGGGGACAGAACACTGAAGCTTTCTTT. Translating it yields CASTAGRGQNTEAFF.

This clone is termed medium-sized. V gene TRBV7-9 combines with J gene TRBJ1-2; the match to TRBD1 covers 9 bases. The V segment lost 5 bases and the J segment 2 bases; nucleotides outside the gene matches: 3. The length of the CDR3 is 14 residues. Germline assignment: CDR1 SEHNR and CDR2 FQNEAQ (reference sequence). The CDR3 here is CASSMGQGNYGYTF. CDR3 sequence (DNA): TGTGCCAGCAGCATGGGACAGGGAAACTATGGCTACACCTTC. Full variable domain (missing parts from reference TRBV7-9 and TRBJ1-2): DTGVSQNPRHKITKRGQNVTFRCDPISEHNRLYWYRQTLGQGPEFLTYFQNEAQLEKSRLLSDRFSAERPKGSFSTLEIQRTEQGDSAMYLCASSMGQGNYGYTFGSGTRLTVV.

This chain links TRBV14 with TRBJ1-1; D unresolved. Trimming cost V 2 bases and J 0 bases, with 4 bases left between them. In germline, CDR1 is SGHDN, CDR2 FVKESK. The CDR3 runs 13 residues. CDR3 sequence: CASSQQVNTEAFF. As DNA, the CDR3 is TGTGCCAGCAGCCAACAGGTGAACACTGAAGCTTTCTTT.

This chain connects TRBV5-1 to TRBJ2-2; D assignment may be TRBD1 or TRBD2 (5 bases each). The CDR3 length is 14 residues. The V and J ends lost 9 bases and 3 bases respectively, with 15 bases between them. Germline V gene sequence: CDR1 SGHRS, CDR2 YFSETQ. The CDR3 protein is CATGPGQHTGELFF. Here the CDR3 DNA reads TGCGCCACGGGGCCGGGGCAGCACACCGGGGAGCTGTTTTTT. The variable domain in full, completed from reference TRBV5-1 and TRBJ2-2, reads KAGVTQTPRYLIKTRGQQVTLSCSPISGHRSVSWYQQTPGQGLQFLFEYFSETQRNKGNFPGRFSGRQFSNSRSEMNVSTLELGDSALYLCATGPGQHTGELFFGEGSRLTVL.

V and J are TRBV12-3 or TRBV12-4 and TRBJ1-4; D unresolved. The CDR3 loop spans 13 amino acids. The germline V and J ends were trimmed by 3 bases and 8 bases, with 10 bases remaining between them. The CDR3 bases are TGTGCCAGCAGTTTGTTGGCAGAGGAAAAACTGTTTTTT. Residues: CASSLLAEEKLFF.

J is TRBJ2-5 and V is TRBV5-1; 8 bases match TRBD1. The CDR3 extends over 15 amino acids. After removal of 4 bases from V and 1 base from J, the junction contained 6 bases not matched to a gene. Germline CDR1 and CDR2: SGHRS and YFSETQ. CDR3 DNA sequence: TGCGCCAGCAGCGCGACAGGGGCCCCCCAAGAGACCCAGTACTTC. It yields the protein CASSATGAPQETQYF.

The chain combines TRBV6-5 with TRBJ2-6; D not resolved. The CDR3 has 16 residues. V dropped 2 bases and J dropped 4 bases, with 12 bases sitting between them. Germline V CDR1 and CDR2: MNHEY, SVGAGI. The CDR3 sequence is CASSYAAATGANVLTF. The CDR3 DNA is TGTGCCAGCAGTTACGCGGCCGCGACCGGGGCCAACGTCCTGACTTTC.

This chain connects TRBV19 to TRBJ2-7; TRBD2 might be the D (6 bases). The CDR3 has 15 amino acids. In germline, CDR1 is LNHDA, CDR2 SQIVND (reference sequence). V lost 3 bases and J lost 2, with 14 bases in between. Here the CDR3 reads CASSMEGTGTYEQYF. The CDR3 DNA is TGTGCCAGTAGTATGGAGGGGACGGGAACCTACGAGCAGTACTTC.

The rearrangement joins TRBV2 to TRBJ1-6, with TRBD1 as a possible D gene (5 bases). Germline V lookup: CDR1 SNHLY, CDR2 FYNNEI. This CDR3 has 14 residues. Trimming pared 4 bases from V and 8 bases from J, leaving 12 bases between. CDR3 loop: CASSARGGDSPLHF. Written as DNA, the CDR3 is TGTGCCAGCAGTGCTAGGGGTGGGGATTCACCCCTCCACTTT.

This rearrangement joins TRBV12-3 or TRBV12-4 to TRBJ1-1; D gene unclear. CDR3 length: 13 amino acids. The ends were cut back, 6 bases at V and 2 bases at J, with 10 bases in the middle. CDR3 amino acids: CASSLRGNTEAFF. The CDR3 nucleotides read TGTGCCAGCAGCCTTCGGGGAAACACTGAAGCTTTCTTT.